These 25 T cell receptor beta chains originate from one sample sequenced in a study of neoadjuvant anti-PD-1 for oral cavity cancer. Sequencing was performed with immunoSEQ multiplex PCR; in TCRdb, only in-frame clones are kept and a portion is missing. This sample carries about 15,000 clones, roughly 73% of them seen once, and the ten largest clones take approximately 3%. The sample was PBMCs, taken before nivolumab (anti-PD-1) treatment. The source of these receptors is a person between 35 and 79 years old with oral cavity squamous cell carcinoma.

V is TRBV11-2 and J is TRBJ2-2; perhaps TRBD1 as D (5 bases). Germline-derived CDR1 and CDR2 are SGHAT and FQNNGV. The CDR3 loop spans 15 amino acids. V was clipped by 1 base and J by 0 bases, with 6 bases between them. The CDR3, as DNA: TGTGCCAGCAGCTTAGGACAGTCGAACACCGGGGAGCTGTTTTTT. It yields the protein CASSLGQSNTGELFF.

This clone has more than one count but fewer than ten. The V and J genes are TRBV6-6 and TRBJ2-2; TRBD2 matches at 8 bases. Germline CDR1 reads MNHNY; CDR2 reads SVGAGI (reference sequence). J lost 8 bases, V lost 5 bases, and 10 bases had no gene match. This CDR3 has 15 amino acids. CDR3 nucleotide sequence: TGTGCCAGCAGTGCAGCGGGAGTTTCAATTGGGGAGCTGTTTTTT. This encodes CASSAAGVSIGELFF.

The rearrangement links TRBV7-9 to TRBJ2-2; 10 bases fit TRBD2. Germline values: CDR1 SEHNR, CDR2 FQNEAQ (reference sequence). The CDR3 length is 15 residues. Trimming removed 3 bases from V and 7 bases from J; junction bases left unmatched: 5. CDR3 DNA sequence: TGTGCCAGCAGCTTTCTAGCGGGGGTCGGCGGGGAGCTGTTTTTT. Protein sequence: CASSFLAGVGGELFF.

The chain carries TRBV6-6 and TRBJ1-1, with D unresolved. CDR1 and CDR2 (germline): MNHNY, SVGAGI (reference sequence). The V end was cut by 5 bases, the J end by 4 bases, with 17 bases between. The CDR3 spans 15 residues. Here the CDR3 reads CASSLRVVFGTEAFF. Here the CDR3 DNA reads TGTGCCAGCAGTCTCCGAGTAGTCTTCGGCACTGAAGCTTTCTTT.

The gene calls are TRBV9 and TRBJ2-7; TRBD1 agrees at 8 bases. With V trimmed by 0 bases and J by 5 bases, 10 bases remained unmatched. Germline V gene sequence: CDR1 SGDLS, CDR2 YYNGEE. CDR3 size: 16 residues. CDR3 DNA: TGTGCCAGCAGCGTAGGGGATGGGACAGGCGCTGACGAGCAGTACTTC. It codes for CASSVGDGTGADEQYF.

This chain connects TRBV2 to TRBJ1-2, with D uncertain. This CDR3 is 11 amino acids long. Germline V gives CDR1 SNHLY, CDR2 FYNNEI. V shed 8 bases and J shed 7 bases, with 11 bases lying between them. CDR3 region: CASWGGSGYTF. CDR3 sequence (DNA): TGTGCCAGCTGGGGAGGGAGTGGCTACACCTTC.

The genes are TRBV6-5 and TRBJ2-7; TRBD2 matches 9 bases. In germline, CDR1 is MNHEY, CDR2 SVGAGI. The J segment lost 2 bases and the V segment lost 0 bases, leaving 2 bases of the junction unmatched. The CDR3 totals 15 residues. Written as DNA, the CDR3 is TGTGCCAGCAGTTACTCTCGCGGGGGGGCCTACGAGCAGTACTTC. Protein: CASSYSRGGAYEQYF.

V and J are TRBV29-1 and TRBJ2-7; 7 nucleotides match TRBD2. Germline assignment: CDR1 SQVTM and CDR2 ANQGSEA. The CDR3 contains 13 residues. V was clipped by 5 bases and J by 0 bases; unmatched bases: 4. The CDR3 DNA is TGCAGCGTTAGCGGGAAGAGCTCCTACGAGCAGTACTTC. This codes for CSVSGKSSYEQYF.

This chain links TRBV28 with TRBJ1-5; tentatively, D is TRBD1 (5 bases). Germline loops: CDR1 MDHEN, CDR2 SYDVKM. The germline V and J ends were trimmed by 5 bases and 6 bases, with 23 bases remaining between them. The CDR3 covers 17 residues. DNA of the CDR3: TGTGCCAGCAGTCCCCCAGGGTCGGTCGCCCTCACTCAGCCCCAGCATTTT. Amino acids: CASSPPGSVALTQPQHF.

This clone was detected only a few times. V usage is TRBV27 and J usage is TRBJ2-2; 11 bases are shared with TRBD1. CDR3 size: 15 residues. With V trimmed by 6 bases and J by 7 bases, 7 bases remained unmatched. Germline V CDR1 and CDR2: MNHEY, SMNVEV (reference sequence). Here the CDR3 reads CASRRGTGGNGELFF. The CDR3 DNA follows: TGTGCCAGCAGACGCGGGACAGGGGGAAACGGGGAGCTGTTTTTT.

This chain connects TRBV29-1 to TRBJ2-6; the D is unclear. CDR1 and CDR2 from the germline V gene are SQVTM and ANQGSEA. V shed 4 bases and J shed 0 bases, with 7 bases lying between them. CDR3 length: 14 amino acids. The DNA of the CDR3 is TGCAGCGTTGCCGAAAACTCTGGGGCCAACGTCCTGACTTTC. This gives the protein CSVAENSGANVLTF.

V is TRBV15 and J is TRBJ2-6; tentatively, D is TRBD2 (5 bases). The CDR3 totals 18 residues. Germline V gene lookup returns CDR1 LNHNV and CDR2 YYDKDF (reference sequence). The V end lost 0 bases, the J end lost 0 bases, and 12 bases lay between the germline ends. The DNA of the CDR3 is TGTGCCACCAGCAGAGAGAGGGTCGGAAACTCTGGGGCCAACGTCCTGACTTTC. Its protein is CATSRERVGNSGANVLTF.

The V and J genes are TRBV9 and TRBJ1-5; 7 bases agree with TRBD1. V shed 0 bases and J 4 bases; nucleotides not matched to a gene: 1. The CDR3 length is 14 residues. Germline V CDR1 and CDR2: SGDLS, YYNGEE. The CDR3 region has the DNA TGTGCCAGCAGCGTAGGGGACAGTAATCAGCCCCAGCATTTT. As protein: CASSVGDSNQPQHF.

V gene TRBV4-2 combines with J gene TRBJ2-2, with TRBD2 matching over 12 bases. The J segment lost 1 base and the V segment lost 1 base, leaving 4 bases of the junction unmatched. This CDR3 has 18 amino acids. The germline CDR1 and CDR2 sequences are LGHNA and YNFKEQ. The CDR3 is CASSQGGLAGLNTGELFF. CDR3 sequence (DNA): TGTGCCAGCAGCCAAGGAGGACTAGCGGGGTTGAACACCGGGGAGCTGTTTTTT.

V gene TRBV7-9 combines with J gene TRBJ1-4, with a tentative D call TRBD1 (6 bases). There are 13 residues in the CDR3. Germline CDR1 SEHNR, CDR2 FQNEAQ (reference sequence). Trimming left V 5 bases short and J 8 bases short, with 12 bases between. The CDR3 reads CASSAQGREKLFF. The CDR3 DNA reads as TGTGCCAGCAGCGCACAGGGTCGCGAAAAACTGTTTTTT.

A few counts support this clone. This chain uses TRBV7-9 with TRBJ2-3; D may be TRBD2 (6 bases). Germline CDR1 and CDR2: SEHNR and FQNEAQ (reference sequence). The germline V and J ends were trimmed by 2 bases and 1 base, with 7 bases remaining between them. The CDR3 loop spans 14 amino acids. The CDR3 reads CASSLSGGTDTQYF. Here the CDR3 DNA reads TGTGCCAGCAGCTTATCGGGGGGCACAGATACGCAGTATTTT.

This clone was seen a handful of times. The chain combines TRBV6-5 with TRBJ1-1, with D unresolved. From germline, CDR1 is MNHEY and CDR2 SVGAGI. V was shortened by 1 base and J by 2 bases, with 8 bases between the two germline ends. CDR3 length: 14 residues. The CDR3, as DNA: TGTGCCAGCAGTTACTTCCCACTTAACACTGAAGCTTTCTTT. This sequence encodes CASSYFPLNTEAFF.

This clone was found once. This chain links TRBV4-2 with TRBJ1-4; D not resolved. In germline, CDR1 is LGHNA, CDR2 YNFKEQ. This CDR3 spans 15 amino acids. Trimming stripped 1 base from V and 3 bases from J, with 9 bases between. The CDR3 loop is CASSQVGGANEKLFF. The DNA for the CDR3 is TGTGCCAGCAGCCAAGTAGGAGGAGCTAATGAAAAACTGTTTTTT.

This chain joins TRBV5-1 and TRBJ1-2, with D maybe TRBD1 (6 bases). V was clipped by 3 bases and J by 5 bases, with 11 bases between them. Germline V lookup: CDR1 SGHRS, CDR2 YFSETQ. The CDR3 runs 13 residues. CDR3 amino acids: CASSWTVSYGYTF. CDR3 sequence (DNA): TGCGCCAGCAGCTGGACAGTTTCTTATGGCTACACCTTC.

The DNA for the CDR3 is TGCGCCAGCAGCTCTGGGACAGGGTACACTGAAGCTTTCTTT. It translates to CASSSGTGYTEAFF. This sequence joins TRBV5-1 and TRBJ1-1; TRBD1 matches at 9 bases. CDR1 and CDR2 from the germline V gene are SGHRS and YFSETQ. Trimming at V came to 3 bases and at J to 3 bases, leaving 3 bases not matched to a gene. The CDR3 is made up of 14 amino acids.

The DNA of the CDR3 is TGCGCCAGCAGCCAAGAAATTTCCGGGACAGGGAGGTTGGAGCCCCAGCATTTT. Its translation is CASSQEISGTGRLEPQHF. This chain uses TRBV4-1 with TRBJ1-5; 9 positions agree with TRBD1. Germline trimming cut 0 bases from V and 8 bases from J; bases unmatched to any gene: 14. The germline V gene has CDR1 MGHRA and CDR2 YSYEKL. This CDR3 is 18 amino acids long.

This clone occurred a few times. The chain has TRBV11-2 and TRBJ1-2; 10 nucleotides line up with TRBD1. The CDR3 sequence is 16 residues long. Germline V gene sequence: CDR1 SGHAT, CDR2 FQNNGV. V was clipped by 4 bases and J by 5 bases; unmatched bases: 10. CDR3 sequence (DNA): TGTGCCAGCAGCTCCGTCCGGGACAGGGGTGCATATGGCTACACCTTC. Translation: CASSSVRDRGAYGYTF. The variable domain in full, completed from reference TRBV11-2 and TRBJ1-2, reads EAGVAQSPRYKIIEKRQSVAFWCNPISGHATLYWYQQILGQGPKLLIQFQNNGVVDDSQLPKDRFSAERLKGVDSTLKIQPAKLEDSAVYLCASSSVRDRGAYGYTFGSGTRLTVV.

The gene calls are TRBV30 and TRBJ2-7, with 9 bases lining up with TRBD2. The CDR3 is 13 residues long. The J segment lost 5 bases and the V segment lost 3 bases, leaving 5 bases of the junction unmatched. Germline CDR1 reads GTSNPN; CDR2 reads SVGIG (reference sequence). CDR3 region: CAWRGLAGNEQYF. CDR3 nucleotide sequence: TGTGCCTGGAGAGGGCTAGCGGGGAACGAGCAGTACTTC. Filled out from reference TRBV30 and TRBJ2-7, the complete variable domain reads SQTIHQWPATLVQPVGSPLSLECTVEGTSNPNLYWYRQAAGRGLQLLFYSVGIGQISSEVPQNLSASRPQDRQFILSSKKLLLSDSGFYLCAWRGLAGNEQYFGPGTRLTVT.

J is TRBJ2-1 and V is TRBV5-4, with 8 bases fitting TRBD1. The CDR3 is 13 residues long. CDR1 SGHNT and CDR2 YYREEE come from the germline V gene (reference sequence). The V gene end was trimmed by 4 bases and the J gene end by 10 bases; junction bases not matched to a gene: 7. In DNA, the CDR3 is TGTGCCAGCAGCATCCAGGGGGCGGGAGAGCAGTTCTTC. Residues: CASSIQGAGEQFF.

The chain combines TRBV6-4 with TRBJ1-2; 9 nucleotides agree with TRBD1. Germline assignment: CDR1 MRHNA and CDR2 SNTAGT. Trimming removed 3 bases from V and 5 bases from J; junction bases left unmatched: 13. This CDR3 comprises 17 residues. CDR3 DNA sequence: TGTGCCAGCAGTGAATCGGACGCCGGGACAGGGCCGTATGGCTACACCTTC. It is translated as CASSESDAGTGPYGYTF.